Following are 26 T cell receptor beta chains from one sample sequenced in a study of OX40 agonist ivuxolimab in advanced cancers. TCRdb's table, derived via immunoSEQ multiplex PCR, lists solely in-frame clones and lacks some. The sample holds 60,000 to 85,000 clones; 84% are singletons and the top ten take over 6%. The sequencing used CD4+ or CD8+ T cells sorted from blood, collected in a trial of the OX40 agonist ivuxolimab. The receptor set was obtained from an adult with an advanced solid tumor such as melanoma, head and neck, liver or kidney cancer.

The J gene is TRBJ2-7, the V gene TRBV19; D remains ambiguous. The ends were cut back, 0 bases at V and 3 bases at J, with 6 bases in the middle. The germline CDR1 and CDR2 sequences are LNHDA and SQIVND (reference sequence). CDR3 length equals 13 residues. CDR3 bases: TGTGCCAGTAGTATAGAATCGGGCTACGAGCAGTACTTC. Residues: CASSIESGYEQYF. The full variable domain, completed using reference TRBV19 and TRBJ2-7, is DGGITQSPKYLFRKEGQNVTLSCEQNLNHDAMYWYRQDPGQGLRLIYYSQIVNDFQKGDIAEGYSVSREKKESFPLTVTSAQKNPTAFYLCASSIESGYEQYFGPGTRLTVT.

The V gene is TRBV28, the J gene TRBJ2-7; TRBD1 or TRBD2 may be the D gene (6 bases each). The length of the CDR3 is 16 residues. V dropped 4 bases and J dropped 0 bases, with 16 bases sitting between them. Germline V CDR1 and CDR2: MDHEN, SYDVKM. The CDR3 DNA reads TGTGCCAGCAGTTCCCGGGGGCAACGGAGCTCCTACGAGCAGTACTTC. Translating it yields CASSSRGQRSSYEQYF. Full variable domain (missing parts from reference TRBV28 and TRBJ2-7): DVKVTQSSRYLVKRTGEKVFLECVQDMDHENMFWYRQDPGLGLRLIYFSYDVKMKEKGDIPEGYSVSREKKERFSLILESASTNQTSMYLCASSSRGQRSSYEQYFGPGTRLTVT.

V usage is TRBV6-5 and J usage is TRBJ2-1; D remains unclear. Trimming stripped 6 bases from V and 4 bases from J, with 4 bases between. The CDR3 extends over 11 amino acids. Germline assignment: CDR1 MNHEY and CDR2 SVGAGI. CDR3 DNA: TGTGCCAGCAGCCGATACAATGAGCAGTTCTTC. Residues: CASSRYNEQFF.

The chain carries TRBV9 and TRBJ1-2, with D unclear. V was trimmed by 3 bases and J by 3 bases, leaving 15 bases between them. Germline CDR1 reads SGDLS; CDR2 reads YYNGEE. The CDR3 loop spans 15 amino acids. The CDR3 DNA reads as TGTGCCAGCAGCGGGGGTGCGGGCATTCACTATGGCTACACCTTC. It yields the protein CASSGGAGIHYGYTF.

This clone was seen only once. The rearrangement joins TRBV5-1 to TRBJ1-1; TRBD1 agrees at 9 bases. The germline gives CDR1 SGHRS, CDR2 YFSETQ. Trimming at V came to 2 bases and at J to 5 bases, leaving 4 bases not matched to a gene. The CDR3 has 14 residues. The CDR3 DNA follows: TGCGCCAGCAGCTTCCTACAGGGGGCGACTGAAGCTTTCTTT. Its protein is CASSFLQGATEAFF.

This clone has just a few counts. The chain is built from TRBV28 and TRBJ1-5; D may be TRBD1 (6 bases). The CDR3 runs 14 residues. Germline-derived CDR1 and CDR2 are MDHEN and SYDVKM. Trimming took off 2 bases at V and 7 bases at J, with 12 bases between the two ends. For the CDR3, the DNA is TGTGCCAGCAGTTTAACAGGGAAAGGGCAGCCCCAGCATTTT. This gives the protein CASSLTGKGQPQHF.

V gene TRBV14 combines with J gene TRBJ2-7; weak D call: TRBD1 (5 bases). The germline V gene encodes CDR1 SGHDN and CDR2 FVKESK. The length of the CDR3 is 13 residues. Trimming stripped 6 bases from V and 2 bases from J, with 11 bases between. The CDR3 DNA follows: TGTGCCAGCAGTCCAGGGTTCGCCTACGAGCAGTACTTC. It is translated as CASSPGFAYEQYF.

This clone has only one observation. The rearrangement joins TRBV19 to TRBJ2-7; 10 bases fit TRBD1. CDR1 LNHDA and CDR2 SQIVND come from the germline V gene (reference sequence). J lost 4 bases, V lost 6 bases, and 9 bases had no gene match. The CDR3 is 15 residues long. The CDR3 sequence: CASSQPGQGRYEQYF. The CDR3 DNA sequence: TGTGCCAGTAGCCAACCGGGACAGGGGAGATACGAGCAGTACTTC.

The CDR3 loop is CASSLGRPPKNIQYF. As DNA, the CDR3 is TGTGCCAGCAGTTTGGGTAGACCACCCAAAAACATTCAGTACTTC. V gene TRBV28 combines with J gene TRBJ2-4; D not certain. This CDR3 region has 15 residues. Trimming stripped 3 bases from V and 2 bases from J, with 11 bases between. Germline V lookup: CDR1 MDHEN, CDR2 SYDVKM.

CDR3 protein: CASSLSQESSYNSPLHF. CDR3 in DNA: TGCGCCAGCAGCTTGAGTCAGGAGAGCTCCTATAATTCACCCCTCCACTTT. The chain employs TRBV5-1 and TRBJ1-6; no firm D call. The germline V and J ends were trimmed by 1 base and 0 bases, with 11 bases remaining between them. The germline CDR1 and CDR2 sequences are SGHRS and YFSETQ. This CDR3 has 17 amino acids.

The chain couples TRBV2 to TRBJ1-5, with 12 bases fitting TRBD1. V shed 4 bases and J 5 bases; nucleotides not matched to a gene: 6. CDR3 length equals 16 residues. Germline assignment: CDR1 SNHLY and CDR2 FYNNEI. CDR3 DNA sequence: TGTGCCAGCAGTGCGGGGACAGGGGGCGGGTATCAGCCCCAGCATTTT. Its translation: CASSAGTGGGYQPQHF.

This clone was picked up a small number of times. This chain connects TRBV5-6 to TRBJ1-5; D is perhaps TRBD1 (5 bases). This CDR3 has 15 amino acids. V was clipped by 6 bases and J by 1 base, with 14 bases between them. Germline loops: CDR1 SGHDT, CDR2 YYEEEE. CDR3: CASTNWRGSNQPQHF. CDR3 bases: TGTGCCAGCACCAACTGGAGGGGAAGCAATCAGCCCCAGCATTTT.

The V gene is TRBV9, the J gene TRBJ2-7, with TRBD1 identical over 7 bases. The CDR3 has 13 residues. Germline CDR1 reads SGDLS; CDR2 reads YYNGEE. J lost 2 bases, V lost 4 bases, and 3 bases had no gene match. This chain's CDR3 is CASSPTGAYEQYF. DNA of the CDR3: TGTGCCAGCAGCCCTACAGGGGCCTACGAGCAGTACTTC. Based on the CDR3 plus reference TRBV9 and TRBJ2-7, the full variable domain is DSGVTQTPKHLITATGQRVTLRCSPRSGDLSVYWYQQSLDQGLQFLIQYYNGEERAKGNILERFSAQQFPDLHSELNLSSLELGDSALYFCASSPTGAYEQYFGPGTRLTVT.

The rearrangement joins TRBV5-4 to TRBJ1-1; no clear D gene. CDR1 is SGHNT, CDR2 YYREEE, per germline (reference sequence). V lost 2 bases, J lost 5 bases, and 22 bases lay in between. The CDR3 is 17 residues long. In DNA form, the CDR3 reads TGTGCCAGCAGCTTTGAGGTTAGAGGGCCGATCGGAACTGAAGCTTTCTTT. It encodes CASSFEVRGPIGTEAFF.

This clone was detected a few times. V gene TRBV10-3 combines with J gene TRBJ2-5; 7 positions agree with TRBD2. The CDR3 contains 16 residues. Germline-derived CDR1 and CDR2 are ENHRY and SYGVKD. Losses at the gene ends were 4 bases for V and 5 bases for J; bases not matched to a gene: 13. CDR3: CAISGVGGSVAETQYF. The CDR3 nucleotides read TGTGCCATCAGTGGGGTCGGCGGGAGTGTAGCCGAGACCCAGTACTTC.

The chain links TRBV2 to TRBJ2-5; weak D call: TRBD2 (5 bases). The CDR3 has 15 amino acids. Deletions cut 6 bases from V and 4 bases from J, with 18 bases between. From germline, CDR1 is SNHLY and CDR2 FYNNEI. The CDR3 loop reads CASRKAPREGETQYF. The CDR3 DNA reads as TGTGCCAGCAGGAAAGCCCCGAGGGAAGGAGAGACCCAGTACTTC.

This clone was seen once. The rearrangement links TRBV5-4 to TRBJ2-7, with 10 nucleotides matching TRBD1. CDR3 size: 14 residues. The J segment lost 5 bases and the V segment lost 4 bases, leaving 6 bases of the junction unmatched. Germline lookup yields CDR1 SGHNT and CDR2 YYREEE (reference sequence). The CDR3 bases are TGTGCCAGCAGCGGTCGGGACAGGGGAAACGAGCAGTACTTC. Translating it yields CASSGRDRGNEQYF.

V gene TRBV6-1 combines with J gene TRBJ2-3; D is ambiguous. This CDR3 has 15 amino acids. The V end was cut by 7 bases, the J end by 0 bases, with 14 bases between. Germline-derived CDR1 and CDR2 are MNHNS and SASEGT. CDR3 DNA sequence: TGTGCCAGCACTGGGAAGGCGGTTAGCACAGATACGCAGTATTTT. Its protein product is CASTGKAVSTDTQYF.

The gene calls are TRBV5-1 and TRBJ1-3; 10 bases line up with TRBD1. Per germline, CDR1 SGHRS and CDR2 YFSETQ. V lost 0 bases, J lost 0 bases, and 9 bases stayed unmatched. This CDR3 is built from 19 residues. CDR3 DNA: TGCGCCAGCAGCTTGGAAGGGACAGGGGTTAAGGACTCTGGAAACACCATATATTTT. Protein product: CASSLEGTGVKDSGNTIYF.

V gene TRBV21-1 combines with J gene TRBJ1-1; the D call TRBD1 from the table was never checked on the DNA. TRBV21-1 is tagged as a pseudogene. This CDR3 spans 19 amino acids. The CDR3 reads CASSKGDRDPCFMNTEAFF. CDR3 sequence (DNA): TGTGCCAGCAGCAAAGGTGACAGGGACCCCTGTTTCATGAACACTGAAGCTTTCTTT.

The V call is TRBV7-2, the J call TRBJ2-7; TRBD2 is a possible D gene (7 bases). CDR1 is SGHTA and CDR2 is FQGNSA in the germline V gene. V lost 2 bases and J lost 3, with 14 bases in between. The CDR3 has 15 residues. The CDR3 sequence is CASSLPGGTNYEQYF. The CDR3 DNA reads as TGTGCCAGCAGCTTACCGGGGGGCACCAACTACGAGCAGTACTTC.

The chain links TRBV11-2 to TRBJ2-7; TRBD1 matches 10 bases. This CDR3 is 16 amino acids long. V shed 1 base, J shed 5 bases, and the junction held 8 bases outside the gene matches. The germline V gene has CDR1 SGHAT and CDR2 FQNNGV. The CDR3 here is CASSLVGTGVDHEQYF. CDR3 coding DNA: TGTGCCAGCAGCTTAGTCGGGACAGGGGTTGACCACGAGCAGTACTTC.

The gene calls are TRBV4-3 and TRBJ1-1; D gene ambiguous. CDR1 and CDR2 from the germline V gene are LGHNA and YSLEER. The CDR3 is 11 amino acids. V was clipped by 0 bases and J by 10 bases, with 6 bases between them. The CDR3 loop reads CASSQERRAFF. In DNA, the CDR3 is TGCGCCAGCAGCCAAGAACGGAGAGCTTTCTTT.

Comments on this clone: The final CDR3 position lacks the conserved phenylalanine or tryptophan, pointing to a likely read error. Because the CDR3's place on the DNA is in doubt, the DNA is left out and the CDR3 is given as listed by TCRdb. This sequence joins TRBV7-3 and TRBJ1-3. The CDR3 spans 12 residues, counting both ends. The germline CDR1 and CDR2 sequences are SGHTA and FQGTGA. The CDR3 region is CASSFNVGEAWS.

A note on this clone: The junction differs from germline at one of its ends, possibly a read error. The chain has TRBV29-1 and TRBJ1-1; D remains ambiguous. This CDR3 spans 10 amino acids. The germline V gene has CDR1 SQVTM and CDR2 ANQGSEA. The CDR3 sequence: CRAENTEAFF. CDR3 nucleotides: TGTAGGGCCGAGAACACTGAAGCTTTCTTT.

As concerns this clone: The junction departs from germline at one end; a sequencing error may be responsible. This same CDR3 is encoded by further DNA sequences in the sample. This CDR3 reads CASSQGLNAYNEQFF. The CDR3 region has the DNA TGTGCCAGCAGCCAAGGACTTAATGCCTACAATGAGCAGTTCTTC. This chain connects TRBV4-1 to TRBJ2-1; TRBD2 might be the D (5 bases). The CDR3 runs to 15 residues. Germline V gene lookup returns CDR1 MGHRA and CDR2 YSYEKL.